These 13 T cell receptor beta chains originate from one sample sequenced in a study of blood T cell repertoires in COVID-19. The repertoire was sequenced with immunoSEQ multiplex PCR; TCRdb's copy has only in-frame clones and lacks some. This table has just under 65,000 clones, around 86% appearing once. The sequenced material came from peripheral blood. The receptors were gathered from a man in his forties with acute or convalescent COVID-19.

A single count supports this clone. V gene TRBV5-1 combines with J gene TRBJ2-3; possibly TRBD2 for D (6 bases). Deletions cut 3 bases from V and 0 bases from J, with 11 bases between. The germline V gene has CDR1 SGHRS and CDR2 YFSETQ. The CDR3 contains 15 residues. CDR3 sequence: CASSSEGGSTDTQYF. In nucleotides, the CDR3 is TGCGCCAGCAGCTCGGAGGGCGGTAGCACAGATACGCAGTATTTT.

CDR3 in amino acids: CASSQLGGEGGYTF. CDR3 nucleotides: TGTGCCAGCAGCCAATTGGGCGGGGAAGGTGGCTACACCTTC. The rearrangement uses TRBV3-1 (or the pseudogene TRBV3-2) and TRBJ1-2; D not resolved. The germline V gene encodes CDR1 LGHDT and CDR2 YNNKEL (reference sequence). The CDR3 has 14 amino acids. Trimming left V 2 bases short and J 7 bases short, with 14 bases between.

The DNA for the CDR3 is TGTGCTAGTGGTTTGGCCCAGGGGTACAATGAGCAGTTCTTC. It yields the protein CASGLAQGYNEQFF. The chain joins TRBV12-5 to TRBJ2-1; D is possibly TRBD1 (6 bases). Trimming took 1 base from V and 4 from J, leaving 8 bases between them. The CDR3 is 14 amino acids. Germline V lookup: CDR1 LGHNT, CDR2 FRNRAP.

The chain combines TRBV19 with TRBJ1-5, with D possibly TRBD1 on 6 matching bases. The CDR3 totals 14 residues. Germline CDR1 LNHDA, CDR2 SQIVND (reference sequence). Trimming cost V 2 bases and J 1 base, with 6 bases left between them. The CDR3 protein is CASSIQGSNQPQHF. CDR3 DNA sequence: TGTGCCAGTAGTATACAGGGGAGCAATCAGCCCCAGCATTTT.

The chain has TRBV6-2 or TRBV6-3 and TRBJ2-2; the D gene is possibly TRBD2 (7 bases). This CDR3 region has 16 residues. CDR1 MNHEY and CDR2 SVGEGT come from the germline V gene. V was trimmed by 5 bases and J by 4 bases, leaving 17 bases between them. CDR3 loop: CASSTSGGPSTGELFF. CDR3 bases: TGTGCCAGCAGTACCTCGGGGGGCCCGAGCACCGGGGAGCTGTTTTTT.

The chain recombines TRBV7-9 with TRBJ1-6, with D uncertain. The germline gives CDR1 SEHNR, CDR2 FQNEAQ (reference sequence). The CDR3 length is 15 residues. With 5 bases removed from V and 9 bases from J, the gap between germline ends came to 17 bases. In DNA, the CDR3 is TGTGCCAGCAGCCCCCCGGCGGGAGTGGGTTCACCCCTCCACTTT. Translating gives CASSPPAGVGSPLHF.

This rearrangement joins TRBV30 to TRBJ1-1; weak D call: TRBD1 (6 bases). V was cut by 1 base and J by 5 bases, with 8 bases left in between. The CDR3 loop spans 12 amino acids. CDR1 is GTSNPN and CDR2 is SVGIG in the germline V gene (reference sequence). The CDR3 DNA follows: TGTGCCTGGAGTGACAGGGTTACTGAAGCTTTCTTT. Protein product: CAWSDRVTEAFF.

The CDR3 region is CAWSPALGRRGSGYGYTF. The CDR3 region has the DNA TGTGCCTGGAGTCCCGCCCTGGGTCGACGGGGGAGCGGTTATGGCTACACCTTC. The chain joins TRBV30 to TRBJ1-2; D might be TRBD1 (5 bases). Trimming cost V 2 bases and J 5 bases, with 27 bases left between them. There are 18 residues in the CDR3. The germline V gene has CDR1 GTSNPN and CDR2 SVGIG (reference sequence).

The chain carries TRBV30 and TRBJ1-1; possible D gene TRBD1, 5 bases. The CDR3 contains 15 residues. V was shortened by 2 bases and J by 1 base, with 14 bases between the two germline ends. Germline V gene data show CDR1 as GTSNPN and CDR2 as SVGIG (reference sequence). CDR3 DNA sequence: TGTGCCTGGAGTCCCCTTTGGGGCGAGAACACTGAAGCTTTCTTT. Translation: CAWSPLWGENTEAFF.

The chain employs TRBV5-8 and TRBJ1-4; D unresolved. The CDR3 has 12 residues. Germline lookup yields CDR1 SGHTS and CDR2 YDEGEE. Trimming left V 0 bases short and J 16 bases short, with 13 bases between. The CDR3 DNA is TGTGCCAGCAGCTTGGCCGGAGTTCGGGGGTTTTTT. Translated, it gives CASSLAGVRGFF.

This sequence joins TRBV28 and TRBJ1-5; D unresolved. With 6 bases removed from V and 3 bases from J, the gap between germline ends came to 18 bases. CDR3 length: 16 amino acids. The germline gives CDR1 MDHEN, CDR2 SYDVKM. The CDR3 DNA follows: TGTGCCAGCAGCCCCGGCCAGGCCTGGGTCAATCAGCCCCAGCATTTT. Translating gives CASSPGQAWVNQPQHF.

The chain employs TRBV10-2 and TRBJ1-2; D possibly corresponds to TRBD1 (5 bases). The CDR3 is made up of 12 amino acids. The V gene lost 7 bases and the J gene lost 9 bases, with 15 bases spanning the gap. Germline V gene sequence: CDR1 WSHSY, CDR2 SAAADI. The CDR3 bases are TGCGCCAGCACCGGCCGTGGGGGGAGCTACACCTTC. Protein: CASTGRGGSYTF.

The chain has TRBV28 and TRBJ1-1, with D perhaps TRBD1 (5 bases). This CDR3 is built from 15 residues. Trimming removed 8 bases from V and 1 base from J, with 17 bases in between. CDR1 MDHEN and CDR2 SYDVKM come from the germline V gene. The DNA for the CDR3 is TGTGCCAGCCCTCCCCGGGGGGGAGGGAACACTGAAGCTTTCTTT. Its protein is CASPPRGGGNTEAFF.